A selection of T cell receptor beta chains follows, all from one sample in a study of tumor-infiltrating lymphocytes in localized non-small cell lung cancer. Assay: immunoSEQ multiplex PCR; the TCRdb copy retains only in-frame clones and omits some. The repertoire consists of approximately 3,000 clones, with under 65% occurring once and the leading ten covering 10%. Sequencing input: uninvolved lung tissue not adjacent to the tumor. The source is a human donor with non-small cell lung cancer. Each CDR3 is given with its conserved first and last residue. D genes are given only for firm matches. For some rows the clone size is stated as once, few or many, or as a class when expanded; others skip it.

d_call	v_call	clone_size	j_call	cdr3_nt	cdr3_aa
.	TRBV7-2	few	TRBJ1-2	TGTGCCAGCAGCTTGGGAGGGTTCTATGGCTACACCTTC	CASSLGGFYGYTF
TRBD1	TRBV9	.	TRBJ2-7	TGTGCCAGCAGCGTAGCCGGACAGGGGGCTCGGCAGTACTTC	CASSVAGQGARQYF
TRBD2	TRBV10-2	large	TRBJ2-5	TGCGCCAGGATACCGGGACTAGCGGGAGCCGAGACCCAGTACTTC	CARIPGLAGAETQYF
.	TRBV7-2	.	TRBJ1-3	TGTGCCAGCAGCTTCCGTCACGGCTCTTCCGTAGGTGGAAACACCATATATTTT	CASSFRHGSSVGGNTIYF
TRBD1	TRBV28	few	TRBJ1-5	TGTGCCAGCAGTTTTGGTAGGACAGGGAGCAATCAGCCCCAGCATTTT	CASSFGRTGSNQPQHF
.	TRBV7-2	.	TRBJ2-7	TGTGCCAGCAGCCGTCCAGGGGGGATAGTTTCGTACGAGCAGTACTTC	CASSRPGGIVSYEQYF
.	TRBV30	.	TRBJ1-1	TGTGCCTGGAATCGCCAGGCCTTCAACACTGAAGCTTTCTTT	CAWNRQAFNTEAFF
.	TRBV28	few	TRBJ2-1	TGTGCCAGCAGTTTGGGGCCCTTTATGCTCTTC	CASSLGPFMLF
TRBD1	TRBV29-1	.	TRBJ2-5	TGCAGCGTTGAGGGACAGGGGGTTGGTGAGACCCAGTACTTC	CSVEGQGVGETQYF
.	TRBV19	few	TRBJ1-5	TGTGCCAGTAGCCCTCTTCCGGGAGACAATCAGCCCCAGCATTTT	CASSPLPGDNQPQHF
TRBD1	TRBV5-3	.	TRBJ2-7	TGTGCCAGTAAGACAGGGGGAGGCGAGCAGTACTTC	CASKTGGGEQYF
TRBD1	TRBV28	.	TRBJ1-2	TGTGCCAGCAGTTTCGGGACAGAGATTTATGGCTACACCTTC	CASSFGTEIYGYTF
.	TRBV28	once	TRBJ2-1	TGTGCCAGCAGCCTTACTTCGAACAATGAGCAGTTCTTC	CASSLTSNNEQFF
.	TRBV5-4	.	TRBJ1-4	TGTGCCAGCAGCTTGGCTCATAATGAAAAACTGTTTTTT	CASSLAHNEKLFF
.	TRBV13	.	TRBJ1-1	TGTGCCAGCAGCCCCAGGGTTAGGACTGAAGCTTTCTTT	CASSPRVRTEAFF
.	TRBV5-1	.	TRBJ1-6	TGCGCCAGCAGCTTGGGACAGATGAGCTCCTATAATTCACCCCTCCACTTT	CASSLGQMSSYNSPLHF
TRBD1	TRBV19	.	TRBJ2-7	TGTGCCAGTAGTTCACCGGGACAGACCTACGAGCAGTACTTC	CASSSPGQTYEQYF
.	TRBV9	few	TRBJ2-5	TGTGCCAGCAGCCCCCGACTAGTTTGGGAGACCCAGTACTTC	CASSPRLVWETQYF
.	TRBV6-5	.	TRBJ2-5	TGTGCCAGCTCCACCAGCGCACTCCAAGAGACCCAGTACTTC	CASSTSALQETQYF
.	TRBV29-1	.	TRBJ2-3	TGCAGCGTTGATGACGGGGCTACAGATACGCAGTATTTT	CSVDDGATDTQYF
.	TRBV11-2	.	TRBJ2-1	TGTGCCAGCAGCTACAATAGCGAGAGCTCCTACAATGAGCAGTTCTTC	CASSYNSESSYNEQFF
TRBD1	TRBV7-8	.	TRBJ2-5	TGTGCCAGCAGCCCCCCCGGGACAGGGGACGAGACCCAGTACTTC	CASSPPGTGDETQYF
TRBD1	TRBV30	.	TRBJ1-2	TGTGCCTGGAGTGCAGACAGGGGGTCCTATGGCTACACCTTC	CAWSADRGSYGYTF
.	TRBV5-1	.	TRBJ2-4	TGCGCCAGCAGCTTGGCGGGCAGGGCTGAAAACATTCAGTACTTC	CASSLAGRAENIQYF
.	TRBV28	.	TRBJ2-7	TGTGCCAGCACTCCGGGGGCCTCCTACGAGCAGTACTTC	CASTPGASYEQYF
TRBD2	TRBV28	few	TRBJ2-1	TGTGCCAGCAGCCCTGGACTAGCGGGAGAGTCTGGTCTTGAGCAGTTCTTC	CASSPGLAGESGLEQFF
.	TRBV5-1	.	TRBJ2-3	TGCGCCAGCAGCTTGGCCTCTCGGCCCAGCACAGATACGCAGTATTTT	CASSLASRPSTDTQYF
.	TRBV25-1	.	TRBJ1-2	TGTGCCAGCAGTGATGGGACATGGTATGGCTACACCTTC	CASSDGTWYGYTF
.	TRBV27	medium-sized	TRBJ2-2	TGTGCCAGCAGCGCGGCTCGGACCGGGGAGCTGTTTTTT	CASSAARTGELFF
.	TRBV27	.	TRBJ2-3	TGTGCCAGCAGTTTATGGGGTGCGGATACGCAGTATTTT	CASSLWGADTQYF
.	TRBV11-2	.	TRBJ2-1	TGTGCCAGCAGCTTAGCGGGAGCCGGAAATGAGCAGTTCTTC	CASSLAGAGNEQFF
TRBD2	TRBV7-9	.	TRBJ2-5	TGTGCCAGCAGCTTAGGAGCGGGGGGGCAAGAGACCCAGTACTTC	CASSLGAGGQETQYF
.	TRBV28	few	TRBJ1-3	TGTGCCAGCGAGGCCCGGGCATCTGGAAACACCATATATTTT	CASEARASGNTIYF
.	TRBV5-1	.	TRBJ2-4	TGCGCCAGCAGCCCATGGGACACCTTAGCCAAAAACATTCAGTACTTC	CASSPWDTLAKNIQYF
.	TRBV25-1	few	TRBJ1-3	TGTGCCAGCAGTGCGTCCTACACCATATATTTT	CASSASYTIYF
.	TRBV7-2	few	TRBJ2-1	TGTGCCAGCAGCTTAATGACCTTGGGCTACAATGAGCAGTTCTTC	CASSLMTLGYNEQFF
.	TRBV28	.	TRBJ1-1	TGTGCCAGCAGTCTCCAGGACATGATAATGAACACTGAAGCTTTCTTT	CASSLQDMIMNTEAFF
.	TRBV5-1	.	TRBJ2-2	TGCGCCAGCAGCTTGGGCCTAGAACGGTATGGTGGGGAGCTGTTTTTT	CASSLGLERYGGELFF
TRBD2	TRBV6-5	.	TRBJ2-7	TGTGCCAGCAGTGGGAGCGGGGGGGCCTACGAGCAGTACTTC	CASSGSGGAYEQYF
TRBD1	TRBV28	few	TRBJ1-2	TGTGCCAGCAGTGCCGACAGGGTGAGCTACACCTTC	CASSADRVSYTF
TRBD2	TRBV7-2	few	TRBJ2-1	TGTGCCAGCAGGGACCTCCTAGCGGTGAGCTACAATGAGCAGTTCTTC	CASRDLLAVSYNEQFF
.	TRBV19	.	TRBJ2-7	TGTGCCAGTAGTATTGATCGCCGTGCAGGGGACGAGCAGTACTTC	CASSIDRRAGDEQYF
.	TRBV29-1	few	TRBJ1-1	TGCAGCGGTCTTACAGGGAAGACTGAAGCTTTCTTT	CSGLTGKTEAFF
.	TRBV6-1	.	TRBJ2-1	TGTGCCGGCTACCTTCCGGGACATCTCTACAATGAGCAGTTCTTC	CAGYLPGHLYNEQFF
.	TRBV4-3	.	TRBJ2-3	TGCGCCAGCAGCCAAGGGGATGGGGGACCCCGCACAGATACGCAGTATTTT	CASSQGDGGPRTDTQYF
.	TRBV6-5	.	TRBJ2-1	TGTGCCAGCAGGGCCGGGGCTAGCGTCAATGAGCAGTTCTTC	CASRAGASVNEQFF
.	TRBV30	.	TRBJ1-5	TGTGCCTGGAGTCGGTGGGAGGGTAATCAGCCCCAGCATTTT	CAWSRWEGNQPQHF